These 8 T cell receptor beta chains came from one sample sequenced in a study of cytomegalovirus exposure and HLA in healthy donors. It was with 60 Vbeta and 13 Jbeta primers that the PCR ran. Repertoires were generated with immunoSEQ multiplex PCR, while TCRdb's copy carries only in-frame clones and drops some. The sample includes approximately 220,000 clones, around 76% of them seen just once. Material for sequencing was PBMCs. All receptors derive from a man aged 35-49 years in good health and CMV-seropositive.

The CDR3 DNA reads TGTGCCAGCAGCTTAACCGGAGGTACCACCACCGGGGAGCTGTTTTTT. It encodes CASSLTGGTTTGELFF. The chain uses TRBV7-3 and TRBJ2-2; a weak D match, TRBD2 (5 bases). The CDR3 totals 16 residues. Trimming took 0 bases from V and 4 from J, leaving 12 bases between them. Germline V gene data show CDR1 as SGHTA and CDR2 as FQGTGA.

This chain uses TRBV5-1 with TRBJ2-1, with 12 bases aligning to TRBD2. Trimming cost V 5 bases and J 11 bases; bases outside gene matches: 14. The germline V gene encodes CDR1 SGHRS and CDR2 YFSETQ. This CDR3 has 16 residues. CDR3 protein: CASSPLATSGSHQQFF. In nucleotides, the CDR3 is TGCGCCAGCAGTCCCCTCGCGACTAGCGGGAGCCACCAGCAGTTCTTC.

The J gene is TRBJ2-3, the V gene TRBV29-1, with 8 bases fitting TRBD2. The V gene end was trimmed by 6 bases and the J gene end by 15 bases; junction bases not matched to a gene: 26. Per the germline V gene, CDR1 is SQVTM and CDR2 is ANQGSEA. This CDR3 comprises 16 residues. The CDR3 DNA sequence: TGCAGCGTGAGCCGAGGGACTAGTGGTTTCGGCGAACGGCAATATTTT. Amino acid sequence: CSVSRGTSGFGERQYF.

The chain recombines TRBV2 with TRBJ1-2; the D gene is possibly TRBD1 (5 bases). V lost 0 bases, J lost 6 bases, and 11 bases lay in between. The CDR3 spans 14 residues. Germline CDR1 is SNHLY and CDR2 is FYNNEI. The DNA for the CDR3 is TGTGCCAGCAGTGAAGCGGCGGACAACGATGGCTACACCTTC. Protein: CASSEAADNDGYTF.

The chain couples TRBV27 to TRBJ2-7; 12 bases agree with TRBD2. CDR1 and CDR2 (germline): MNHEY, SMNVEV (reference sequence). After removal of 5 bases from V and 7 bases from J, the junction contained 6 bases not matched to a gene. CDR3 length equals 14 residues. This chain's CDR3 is CASSERLAGVEQYF. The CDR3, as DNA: TGTGCCAGCAGTGAACGACTAGCGGGAGTTGAGCAGTACTTC.

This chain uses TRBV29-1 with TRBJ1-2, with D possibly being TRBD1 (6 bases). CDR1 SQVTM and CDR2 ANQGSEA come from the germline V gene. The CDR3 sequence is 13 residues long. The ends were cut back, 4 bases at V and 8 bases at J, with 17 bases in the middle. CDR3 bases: TGCAGCGTTGGGGGGGGCGGACAGAAAGGCTACACCTTC. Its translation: CSVGGGGQKGYTF.

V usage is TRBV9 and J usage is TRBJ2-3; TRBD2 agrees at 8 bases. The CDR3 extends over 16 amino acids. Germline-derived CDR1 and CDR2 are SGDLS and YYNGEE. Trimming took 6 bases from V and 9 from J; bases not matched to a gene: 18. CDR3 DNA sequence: TGTGCCAGCAATCAGGGGACCGGGACTAGGAGAGGGACGCAGTATTTT. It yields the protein CASNQGTGTRRGTQYF.

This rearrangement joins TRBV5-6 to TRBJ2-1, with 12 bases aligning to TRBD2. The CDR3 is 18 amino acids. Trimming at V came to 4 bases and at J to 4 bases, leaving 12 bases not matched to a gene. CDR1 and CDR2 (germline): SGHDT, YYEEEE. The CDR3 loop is CASSTMTSGGGAYNEQFF. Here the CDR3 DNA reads TGTGCCAGCAGCACGATGACTAGCGGGGGCGGGGCGTACAATGAGCAGTTCTTC.